This T cell receptor (beta chain) was sequenced for a study of CD8 T cells in Susac syndrome. RNA was extracted with the RNeasy kit, and a quantity of roughly 0.5 to 1 ug was reverse transcribed using random hexamers. TCRdb used MiXCR to reprocess the immunoSEQ multiplex PCR reads, holding one entry per CDR3 protein. This table has 75,000 to 100,000 distinct CDR3 sequences, approximately 95% appearing once. The CDR3 loop spans 12 amino acids. Trimming stripped 5 bases from V and 7 bases from J, with 9 bases between. Points from the study as a whole: CD8+ clones in Susac expanded most in TEMRA cells and active patients.

Notes on this clonotype: Its cognate antigen is unknown.

The rearrangement uses TRBV12-3 or TRBV12-4 and TRBJ2-1; D is uncertain. The sequence was collected from a human donor with Susac syndrome. The sequenced sample was CD8+ T cells from PBMCs. The CDR3 DNA reads TGTGCCAGCAGTCCTGGCACGAATGAGCAGTTCTTC. Translation: CASSPGTNEQFF.